One and the same sample provided the 25 T cell receptor beta chains below, sequenced in a study of identical twins. TCRdb passed the 5' RACE reads through MiXCR, listing each CDR3 protein once. Of just over 500,000 distinct CDR3 sequences listed, less than 25% are singletons. Separately, the same data were catalogued under a study of T cells expressing NK-cell markers.

Sample: CD4+ T cells sorted from blood. These receptors came from a woman between 18 and 29 years old in good health.

J is TRBJ2-7 and V is TRBV5-6; D is perhaps TRBD1 (6 bases). Trimming removed 0 bases at V and 6 bases at J, with 19 bases between. CDR1 is SGHDT, CDR2 YYEEEE, per germline. This CDR3 region has 16 residues. In DNA, the CDR3 is TGTGCCAGCAGCTTGGTAGGACAGACCCCGCAACGCGAGCAGTACTTC. This codes for CASSLVGQTPQREQYF.

The chain couples TRBV6-5 to TRBJ2-1, with 12 bases lining up with TRBD2. V lost 2 bases, J lost 7 bases, and 12 bases stayed unmatched. The V gene's germline CDR1 is MNHEY and CDR2 SVGAGI. The CDR3 runs 18 residues. The CDR3 DNA reads TGTGCCAGCAGTTACGATGGACTAGCGGGACCAACAAGGAATGAGCAGTTCTTC. Residues: CASSYDGLAGPTRNEQFF.

J is TRBJ2-1 and V is TRBV5-1; D ambiguous. V was shortened by 1 base and J by 2 bases, with 10 bases between the two germline ends. Germline assignment: CDR1 SGHRS and CDR2 YFSETQ. The CDR3 extends over 15 amino acids. The CDR3 DNA reads as TGCGCCAGCAGCTTGATTACGGGTACCTACAATGAGCAGTTCTTC. Its protein product is CASSLITGTYNEQFF.

In its sample, this clonotype was seen a few times. The gene calls are TRBV15 and TRBJ1-1; D is unresolved. Between the trimmed V and J ends, which lost 1 base and 1 base, there was a span of 4 bases. Germline values: CDR1 LNHNV, CDR2 YYDKDF (reference sequence). The length of the CDR3 is 13 residues. The CDR3 loop is CATSRVENTEAFF. The CDR3, as DNA: TGTGCCACCAGCAGAGTGGAGAACACTGAAGCTTTCTTT.

This clonotype has a handful of counts. The chain uses TRBV5-1 and TRBJ2-3; D gene unclear. Germline CDR1 SGHRS, CDR2 YFSETQ. This CDR3 spans 14 amino acids. The V gene lost 4 bases and the J gene lost 6 bases, with 15 bases spanning the gap. In DNA form, the CDR3 reads TGCGCCAGCAGCCTCGAACTTGTAGGTGATACGCAGTATTTT. Translated, it gives CASSLELVGDTQYF. Supplemented by reference TRBV5-1 and TRBJ2-3, the full variable domain reads KAGVTQTPRYLIKTRGQQVTLSCSPISGHRSVSWYQQTPGQGLQFLFEYFSETQRNKGNFPGRFSGRQFSNSRSEMNVSTLELGDSALYLCASSLELVGDTQYFGPGTRLTVL.

This clonotype was recorded many times. V usage is TRBV10-3 and J usage is TRBJ1-2, with D possibly matching TRBD1 (6 bases). Trimming removed 4 bases from V and 2 bases from J, with 11 bases in between. This CDR3 is 14 amino acids long. Germline CDR1 reads ENHRY; CDR2 reads SYGVKD. The CDR3, as DNA: TGTGCCATCAGTGGAGGGGGAGGCAACTATGGCTACACCTTC. Translating it yields CAISGGGGNYGYTF.

This clonotype was counted between two and nine times. The chain joins TRBV13 to TRBJ2-5; no clear D gene. The V gene lost 3 bases and the J gene lost 0 bases, with 11 bases spanning the gap. The CDR3 is 15 amino acids. Germline-derived CDR1 and CDR2 are PRHDT and FYEKMQ (reference sequence). The CDR3 reads CASSFSPQYQETQYF. The DNA for the CDR3 is TGTGCCAGCAGCTTTTCGCCACAGTACCAAGAGACCCAGTACTTC.

This sequence joins TRBV29-1 and TRBJ2-7; D is tentatively TRBD1 or TRBD2 (5 bases each). This CDR3 contains 14 residues. Germline CDR1 is SQVTM and CDR2 is ANQGSEA. V shed 1 base and J shed 6 bases, with 16 bases lying between them. CDR3 sequence (DNA): TGCAGCGTTGAAGCCGCCAGGGCCGGAGGCGAGCAGTACTTC. Translated, it gives CSVEAARAGGEQYF.

The rearrangement links TRBV6-1 to TRBJ2-7, with 8 bases that match TRBD2. V shed 6 bases, J shed 3 bases, and the junction held 13 bases outside the gene matches. This CDR3 has 16 amino acids. Germline V gene lookup returns CDR1 MNHNS and CDR2 SASEGT. Here the CDR3 DNA reads TGTGCCAGCAGCCAGGTGGCTAGCGGGTGGATCTACGAGCAGTACTTC. Residues: CASSQVASGWIYEQYF.

In this sample, this clonotype turned up a few times. V and J are TRBV29-1 and TRBJ2-1; TRBD2 matches 8 bases. Germline loops: CDR1 SQVTM, CDR2 ANQGSEA. The CDR3 sequence is 12 residues long. J lost 9 bases, V lost 6 bases, and 7 bases had no gene match. CDR3 sequence (DNA): TGCAGCGTCGATAGCGGGGTGGCTGAGCAGTTCTTC. Translation gives CSVDSGVAEQFF.

This clonotype was detected a few times. This chain joins TRBV5-1 and TRBJ1-5; no reliable D call. V lost 4 bases and J 7 bases, leaving 12 bases between the germline ends. Germline V gene data show CDR1 as SGHRS and CDR2 as YFSETQ. The CDR3 contains 13 residues. In nucleotides, the CDR3 is TGCGCCAGCAGCCCCCAAGGGATCCAGCCCCAGCATTTT. Protein sequence: CASSPQGIQPQHF.

The genes are TRBV30 and TRBJ2-1; D is ambiguous. V lost 5 bases and J lost 4, with 6 bases in between. Germline-derived CDR1 and CDR2 are GTSNPN and SVGIG (reference sequence). This CDR3 region has 11 residues. CDR3 DNA sequence: TGTGCCTGGGACCAATACAATGAGCAGTTCTTC. It yields the protein CAWDQYNEQFF.

V gene TRBV5-1 combines with J gene TRBJ2-3; D unresolved. The CDR3 has 14 amino acids. V was cut by 0 bases and J by 6 bases, with 11 bases left in between. CDR1 SGHRS and CDR2 YFSETQ come from the germline V gene. Here the CDR3 DNA reads TGCGCCAGCAGCTTGGGTACTTCCCTTGATACGCAGTATTTT. Its translation: CASSLGTSLDTQYF.

This clonotype occurred many times. The rearrangement links TRBV29-1 to TRBJ1-5; D gene ambiguous. CDR1 and CDR2 from the germline V gene are SQVTM and ANQGSEA. The CDR3 loop spans 14 amino acids. V gave up 4 bases and J gave up 0 bases, with 10 bases separating them. The CDR3 reads CSVVVGFSNQPQHF. Written as DNA, the CDR3 is TGCAGCGTTGTTGTTGGGTTTAGCAATCAGCCCCAGCATTTT.

The chain carries TRBV3-1 and TRBJ1-4; maybe TRBD1 (6 bases). This CDR3 has 14 amino acids. Trimming removed 4 bases from V and 7 bases from J, with 13 bases in between. CDR1 and CDR2 from the germline V gene are LGHDT and YNNKEL (reference sequence). CDR3 residues: CASSLQGFGEKLFF. In nucleotides, the CDR3 is TGTGCCAGCAGCCTACAGGGATTTGGTGAAAAACTGTTTTTT.

The chain carries TRBV6-6 and TRBJ2-1; D perhaps matches TRBD1 (5 bases). Trimming left V 5 bases short and J 10 bases short, with 12 bases between. In germline, CDR1 is MNHNY, CDR2 SVGAGI (reference sequence). The CDR3 runs to 12 residues. The CDR3 protein is CASSAQAFEQFF. The CDR3, as DNA: TGTGCCAGCAGTGCACAGGCTTTCGAGCAGTTCTTC.

The sample holds a few counts of this clonotype. The rearrangement uses TRBV15 and TRBJ1-4; D gene ambiguous. Trimming shortened V by 5 bases and J by 3 bases, and 13 bases separated the two germline ends. Germline assignment: CDR1 LNHNV and CDR2 YYDKDF (reference sequence). The CDR3 consists of 15 residues. The CDR3 DNA sequence: TGTGCCACCAGCTTAAGCCGGGTCGCTAATGAAAAACTGTTTTTT. Translating gives CATSLSRVANEKLFF.

The chain uses TRBV27 and TRBJ1-3, with unresolved D. The length of the CDR3 is 16 residues. Germline CDR1 and CDR2: MNHEY and SMNVEV (reference sequence). V was cut by 2 bases and J by 1 base, with 12 bases left in between. The CDR3 loop reads CASSLRGPGSGNTIYF. CDR3 nucleotide sequence: TGTGCCAGCAGTTTACGTGGGCCGGGATCTGGAAACACCATATATTTT.

This clonotype occurred a few times. The chain carries TRBV7-2 and TRBJ2-3; D gene ambiguous. The CDR3 loop spans 12 amino acids. Trimming took off 7 bases at V and 6 bases at J, with 11 bases between the two ends. In germline, CDR1 is SGHTA, CDR2 FQGNSA. The CDR3 region has the DNA TGTGCCAGCACCAGGAAAAGGGATACGCAGTATTTT. This encodes CASTRKRDTQYF.

The V and J genes are TRBV5-1 and TRBJ2-7, with 11 positions matching TRBD2. CDR3 length: 13 amino acids. Germline lookup yields CDR1 SGHRS and CDR2 YFSETQ. Trimming cost V 6 bases and J 3 bases; bases outside gene matches: 2. CDR3 region: CASKLAGGYEQYF. DNA of the CDR3: TGCGCCAGCAAGCTAGCGGGAGGCTACGAGCAGTACTTC. Supplemented by reference TRBV5-1 and TRBJ2-7, the full variable domain reads KAGVTQTPRYLIKTRGQQVTLSCSPISGHRSVSWYQQTPGQGLQFLFEYFSETQRNKGNFPGRFSGRQFSNSRSEMNVSTLELGDSALYLCASKLAGGYEQYFGPGTRLTVT.

This clonotype was observed a few times. The chain employs TRBV29-1 and TRBJ1-2; D call uncertain. Germline CDR1 SQVTM, CDR2 ANQGSEA. The V and J ends lost 6 bases and 5 bases respectively, with 13 bases between them. The CDR3 length is 12 residues. This chain's CDR3 is CSVIQREYGYTF. Written as DNA, the CDR3 is TGCAGCGTGATCCAGAGAGAGTATGGCTACACCTTC.

The chain links TRBV2 to TRBJ1-2; TRBD1 matches 7 bases. Germline trimming cut 10 bases from V and 1 base from J; bases unmatched to any gene: 6. CDR1 and CDR2 from the germline V gene are SNHLY and FYNNEI. CDR3 length equals 13 residues. The DNA of the CDR3 is TGTGCCATATTGGACAGGATTAACTATGGCTACACCTTC. This translates into CAILDRINYGYTF.

At least ten counts were recorded for this clonotype. The CDR3 spells CASSRETYEQYF. The CDR3 DNA follows: TGTGCCAGCAGCCGCGAAACCTACGAGCAGTACTTC. The chain is built from TRBV5-4 and TRBJ2-7, with D uncertain. The CDR3 runs 12 residues. Trimming removed 4 bases from V and 2 bases from J, with 7 bases in between. Germline CDR1 is SGHNT and CDR2 is YYREEE (reference sequence).

This clonotype was observed a handful of times. In DNA, the CDR3 is TGCAGTGCTAGAGTCCTTGTAAGCACAGATACGCAGTATTTT. It yields the protein CSARVLVSTDTQYF. The rearrangement links TRBV20-1 to TRBJ2-3; D is unclear. Germline loops: CDR1 DFQATT, CDR2 SNEGSKA (reference sequence). The CDR3 spans 14 residues. Trimming cost V 1 base and J 0 bases, with 8 bases left between them.

Only a few counts were recorded for this clonotype. The rearrangement links TRBV9 to TRBJ2-3; either TRBD1 or TRBD2 may supply D (5 bases each). This CDR3 spans 15 amino acids. CDR1 is SGDLS and CDR2 is YYNGEE in the germline V gene. Trimming pared 0 bases from V and 3 bases from J, leaving 11 bases between. The CDR3 is CASSVGGKGTDTQYF. The CDR3 DNA sequence: TGTGCCAGCAGCGTAGGGGGGAAGGGAACAGATACGCAGTATTTT.